The 12 T cell receptor beta chains in this list originate from one sample, sequenced in a study of regulatory T cells in long-lasting Graves disease. Construction of TCR beta libraries relied on iRepertoire HTBI primers and on Arm-PCR targeting CDR3 regions. TCRdb passed the multiplex PCR reads through MiXCR, listing each CDR3 protein once. The profile shows about 290,000 distinct CDR3 sequences, around a fifth of them singletons. Time point: persistent/refractory GD, antithyroid drugs over 5 years with positive TRAb. The TCR library used RNA extracted from PBMCs. The material was peripheral blood mononuclear cells (PBMCs), obtained when the disease was refractory, from a patient treated with antithyroid drugs. These receptors were collected from a female donor with Graves disease.

This clonotype was observed at least ten times. One end of the junction is discordant with germline, which a read error may explain. J is TRBJ2-5 and V is TRBV7-7; 9 bases line up with TRBD1. This CDR3 spans 15 amino acids. Per germline, CDR1 SSHAT and CDR2 FNYEAQ (reference sequence). The CDR3 DNA reads as TGTGCTAGCAGCTTAGCCTCGACAGGGGGAGAGACCCAGTACTTC. Translating gives CASSLASTGGETQYF.

This clonotype came up many times. V is TRBV12-3 or TRBV12-4 and J is TRBJ2-7; D unresolved. CDR3 length: 13 amino acids. Trimming left V 4 bases short and J 5 bases short, with 12 bases between. The chain's CDR3 is CASSSQQTHEQYF. As DNA, the CDR3 is TGTGCCAGCAGTTCTCAACAAACCCACGAGCAGTACTTC.

In this sample, this clonotype turned up many times. V and J are TRBV6-1 and TRBJ2-7; tentative D call: TRBD1 (6 bases). This CDR3 has 13 amino acids. The V end lost 8 bases, the J end lost 1 base, and 12 bases lay between the germline ends. Germline V CDR1 and CDR2: MNHNS, SASEGT. The CDR3, as DNA: TGTGCCAGCCACAGGGCAGGATCCTACGAGCAGTACTTC. Protein sequence: CASHRAGSYEQYF.

The table lists this clonotype with many counts. The chain employs TRBV28 and TRBJ1-1, with 10 positions matching TRBD1. CDR1 is MDHEN, CDR2 SYDVKM, per germline. The CDR3 is 18 residues long. After removal of 6 bases from V and 0 bases from J, the junction contained 13 bases not matched to a gene. The CDR3 DNA reads TGTGCCAGCAGGCGGTGGACAGGGGGGTATCGTATGAACACTGAAGCTTTCTTT. It translates to CASRRWTGGYRMNTEAFF. Complete variable domain (other parts from reference TRBV28 and TRBJ1-1): DVKVTQSSRYLVKRTGEKVFLECVQDMDHENMFWYRQDPGLGLRLIYFSYDVKMKEKGDIPEGYSVSREKKERFSLILESASTNQTSMYLCASRRWTGGYRMNTEAFFGQGTRLTVV.

The chain uses TRBV7-2 and TRBJ1-5; possible D gene TRBD1, 5 bases. Trimming removed 1 base from V and 3 bases from J, with 16 bases in between. The CDR3 runs 17 residues. The germline V gene encodes CDR1 SGHTA and CDR2 FQGNSA. CDR3 loop: CASSLGQGGWNNQPQHF. As DNA, the CDR3 is TGTGCCAGCAGCTTAGGCCAGGGAGGTTGGAACAATCAGCCCCAGCATTTT.

About this clonotype itself: Given a far larger clone just one base away, this is likely a sequencing read error. The genes are TRBV12-3 or TRBV12-4 and TRBJ2-7; D not resolved. The CDR3 has 13 amino acids. The CDR3 region is CASSENTSHEQYF. CDR3 DNA sequence: TGTGCCAGCAGTGAAAACACCTCCCACGAGCAGTACTTC.

This clonotype was observed at least ten times. The genes are TRBV2 and TRBJ1-4, with D unclear. The CDR3 has 14 amino acids. The ends were cut back, 4 bases at V and 1 base at J, with 7 bases in the middle. Germline loops: CDR1 SNHLY, CDR2 FYNNEI. The CDR3 DNA is TGTGCCAGCAGTGGTGGGAGAACTAATGAAAAACTGTTTTTT. This gives the protein CASSGGRTNEKLFF.

The V gene is TRBV28, the J gene TRBJ1-2; perhaps TRBD1 as D (5 bases). V lost 7 bases to trimming and J lost 6 bases, with 12 bases between them. Germline V gene sequence: CDR1 MDHEN, CDR2 SYDVKM. The CDR3 runs to 12 residues. CDR3 sequence reads: CASTLGVNGYTF. Here the CDR3 DNA reads TGTGCCAGCACTCTGGGGGTGAATGGCTACACCTTC.

There are many counts of this clonotype. This chain connects TRBV6-2 or TRBV6-3 to TRBJ1-4, with 7 bases identical to TRBD1. Germline V gene lookup returns CDR1 MNHEY and CDR2 SVGEGT. There are 16 residues in the CDR3. Germline trimming cut 2 bases from V and 7 bases from J; bases unmatched to any gene: 10. Here the CDR3 DNA reads TGTGCCAGCAGTTACCTCCCCGACAGGGCAAGTGAAAAACTGTTTTTT. Protein product: CASSYLPDRASEKLFF.

This clonotype was observed at least ten times. The chain recombines TRBV6-1 with TRBJ2-7, with unresolved D. Germline lookup yields CDR1 MNHNS and CDR2 SASEGT. The ends were cut back, 7 bases at V and 1 base at J, with 8 bases in the middle. The CDR3 has 12 residues. The CDR3 region has the DNA TGTGCCAGCATGGGGTTATCCTACGAGCAGTACTTC. Its protein product is CASMGLSYEQYF.

A note on this clonotype: A much larger clone sits a single nucleotide away, making a read error possible. The V and J genes are TRBV7-8 and TRBJ1-1; no clear D gene. The CDR3 spans 12 residues. With 8 bases removed from V and 0 bases from J, the gap between germline ends came to 7 bases. CDR1 is SGHVS, CDR2 FQNEAQ, per germline. The CDR3 here is CASDRVNTEAFF. In DNA, the CDR3 is TGTGCCAGCGACCGGGTGAACACTGAAGCTTTCTTT. The entire variable domain, with the rest obtained from reference TRBV7-8 and TRBJ1-1, is as follows: GAGVSQSPRYKVAKRGQDVALRCDPISGHVSLFWYQQALGQGPEFLTYFQNEAQLDKSGLPSDRFFAERPEGSVSTLKIQRTQQEDSAVYLCASDRVNTEAFFGQGTRLTVV.

This clonotype was observed many times. The chain combines TRBV6-1 with TRBJ2-2; the D gene is possibly TRBD1 (6 bases). With 8 bases removed from V and 3 bases from J, the gap between germline ends came to 19 bases. The CDR3 sequence is 16 residues long. Per the germline V gene, CDR1 is MNHNS and CDR2 is SASEGT. The CDR3 DNA reads TGTGCCAGCTCAGGTTGGCAGGGGTCTTACACCGGGGAGCTGTTTTTT. Translation: CASSGWQGSYTGELFF.